A selection of T cell receptor beta chains follows, all from one sample in a study of identical twins. TCRdb recomputed calls from the 5' RACE reads with MiXCR, one row per CDR3 protein. The sample has about 660,000 distinct CDR3 sequences, 8.5% to 9% seen once. These data are also associated with another study on yellow fever vaccine responses in identical twins.

Material for sequencing was PBMCs. These receptors were obtained from a woman aged 18-30 years in good health. CDR3s include the opening cysteine and the closing phenylalanine or tryptophan. Fields, in order: clone size, V gene, J gene, D gene, CDR3 DNA, CDR3 protein. The D gene is left open where the match is weak. Where a row states a size, it is once, few, many or the class of an expanded clone; other rows omit it.

few,TRBV29-1,TRBJ2-1,-,TGCAGCGTTGGAGATTTAAAGAATTTTGAGCAGTTCTTC,CSVGDLKNFEQFF
-,TRBV6-1,TRBJ2-7,-,TGTGCCAGCAGATACGGAGCCTACGAGCAGTACTTC,CASRYGAYEQYF
-,TRBV21-1,TRBJ2-3,-,TGTGCCAGCAGCACGAGGACCCCTAAAGCCTCTAGCGGGAGGGACACAGATACGCAGTATTTT,CASSTRTPKASSGRDTDTQYF
many,TRBV29-1,TRBJ2-5,-,TGCAGCGTTGTCTTCAGGGTAGGAGAGACCCAGTACTTC,CSVVFRVGETQYF
-,TRBV6-1,TRBJ2-7,TRBD1,TGTGCCAGCAGGGAGACAGGGACCTCCTTCGAGCAGTACTTC,CASRETGTSFEQYF
few,TRBV12-5,TRBJ1-1,-,TGTGCTAGTGGCGCCGGGACATTGATGAACACTGAAGCTTTCTTT,CASGAGTLMNTEAFF
-,TRBV30,TRBJ2-7,-,TGTGCCTGGAGTCCTCCCGGCCTCTACGAGCAGTACTTC,CAWSPPGLYEQYF
few,TRBV2,TRBJ2-7,-,TGTGCCAGCAGTGGAGGCGGTTTTACCTACGAGCAGTACTTC,CASSGGGFTYEQYF
-,TRBV20-1,TRBJ1-2,-,TGCAGTGCTATCCGGGGGGACTATGGCTACACCTTC,CSAIRGDYGYTF
many,TRBV12-3/TRBV12-4,TRBJ1-6,-,TGTGCCAGCAGTTTCCGTTCGGTGGGGAATTCACCCCTCCACTTT,CASSFRSVGNSPLHF
few,TRBV5-1,TRBJ2-2,TRBD1,TGCGCCAGCAGCTTGGTCGGACAGGGGGCTTACACCGGGGAGCTGTTTTTT,CASSLVGQGAYTGELFF
-,TRBV5-1,TRBJ2-1,TRBD2,TGCGCCAGCAGCTTGGTCTCTAGCGGGGGGGGAAATGAGCAGTTCTTC,CASSLVSSGGGNEQFF
few,TRBV7-3,TRBJ2-3,TRBD2,TGTGCCAGCAGCTTAAGGCGCCGTACTAGCGGGACTTCTAGCACAGATACGCAGTATTTT,CASSLRRRTSGTSSTDTQYF
few,TRBV5-1,TRBJ2-1,-,TGCGCCAGCAGCTTGGCCTTCAGGGGGGACATCTACAATGAGCAGTTCTTC,CASSLAFRGDIYNEQFF
-,TRBV6-4,TRBJ2-1,TRBD2,TGTGCCAGCAGTGACTCCTCTAGCGGGGATACGAATGAGCAGTTCTTC,CASSDSSSGDTNEQFF
few,TRBV21-1,TRBJ2-1,-,TGTGCCAGCAGCAAAGACCCCGGATACAATGAGCAGTTCTTC,CASSKDPGYNEQFF
-,TRBV2,TRBJ2-7,TRBD1,TGTGCCAGCAGTGAAGGGACAGGGTACTACGAGCAGTACTTC,CASSEGTGYYEQYF
few,TRBV5-1,TRBJ2-2,TRBD1,TGCGCCAGCAGCTTCGGGACAGGGGCCGCTGGGGAGCTGTTTTTT,CASSFGTGAAGELFF
-,TRBV2,TRBJ2-7,TRBD1,TGTGCCAGCTACAGACAGGGACAGGGAGAGCAGTACTTC,CASYRQGQGEQYF
few,TRBV6-4,TRBJ2-1,-,TGTGCCAGCAGTGACCGGGCTAACAATGAGCAGTTCTTC,CASSDRANNEQFF
many,TRBV7-9,TRBJ1-2,-,TGTGCCAGCAGCTTAGCCCGGCAGGCCATGGATGGCTACACCTTC,CASSLARQAMDGYTF
few,TRBV19,TRBJ2-7,-,TGTGCCCCCCCAAAGCAGTACTTC,CAPPKQYF
few,TRBV5-1,TRBJ2-1,TRBD2,TGCGCCAGCAGCACCCCGCAGCGGGGGAGCTCCTACAATGAGCAGTTCTTC,CASSTPQRGSSYNEQFF
-,TRBV14,TRBJ2-3,TRBD2,TGTGCCAGCAGCCAAGATCTTAAACTAGCGGATACGCAGTATTTT,CASSQDLKLADTQYF
few,TRBV29-1,TRBJ1-2,-,TGCAGCGTTGACGCCGATAACAAGGGGGGAGACTATGGCTACACCTTC,CSVDADNKGGDYGYTF
few,TRBV7-3,TRBJ2-2,TRBD1,TGTGCCAGCAGCCCGGGACAGTTTAACACCGGGGAGCTGTTTTTT,CASSPGQFNTGELFF
-,TRBV28,TRBJ2-1,TRBD2,TGTGCCAGCAGTTTCCCTCTCAACGGACTAGCGGGGTTGAATGAGCAGTTCTTC,CASSFPLNGLAGLNEQFF
many,TRBV5-6,TRBJ2-1,-,TGTGCCAGCAGCGCCCTTCAAAATGAGCAGTTCTTC,CASSALQNEQFF
many,TRBV12-3/TRBV12-4,TRBJ1-4,-,TGTGCCAGCAGCACCAAAGGAGAAAAACTGTTTTTT,CASSTKGEKLFF
-,TRBV20-1,TRBJ2-4,-,TGCAGTGCTAGGGTCCCCCGGGTAGCCAAAAACATTCAGTACTTC,CSARVPRVAKNIQYF
-,TRBV30,TRBJ2-5,-,TGTGCCTGGAGTACCGGACTCCACTCTCAAGAGACCCAGTACTTC,CAWSTGLHSQETQYF
many,TRBV12-3/TRBV12-4,TRBJ2-2,-,TGTGCCGATGCGCTCTGGGACACCGGGGAGCTGTTTTTT,CADALWDTGELFF
many,TRBV20-1,TRBJ2-7,-,TGCAGTGCCAATGGGGACCCCCTTAGGGAGTCCCTTTACGAGCAGTACTTC,CSANGDPLRESLYEQYF
-,TRBV28,TRBJ2-1,TRBD2,TGTGCCAGCAGTCTCTCGCTAGCGGGAGGGTACAATGAGCAGTTCTTC,CASSLSLAGGYNEQFF
few,TRBV20-1,TRBJ1-1,-,TGCAGTGCTAGAATGCGAAAGGCGTGGGCTGAAGCTTTCTTT,CSARMRKAWAEAFF
few,TRBV11-2,TRBJ1-4,-,TGTGCCAGCAGCCTCATAGCCAGGGATGAAAAACTGTTTTTT,CASSLIARDEKLFF
many,TRBV14,TRBJ1-1,-,TGTGCCAGCAGGAGGGGATTGAACACTGAAGCTTTCTTT,CASRRGLNTEAFF
few,TRBV28,TRBJ2-1,TRBD2,TGTGCCAGCAGTTTATGGATCCTAGCGGGGGGGCCCACCTACAATGAGCAGTTCTTC,CASSLWILAGGPTYNEQFF
-,TRBV4-2,TRBJ1-4,TRBD1,TGTGCCAGCAGCCAGCCCGGGACAGGGAATGAAAAACTGTTTTTT,CASSQPGTGNEKLFF
-,TRBV9,TRBJ2-7,TRBD2,TGTGCCAGCAGCGTAGGGGCTAGCGGGAAAATTACCTACGAGCAGTACTTC,CASSVGASGKITYEQYF
few,TRBV2,TRBJ2-3,TRBD2,TGTGCCAGCATGCTCACCGGGGGGGCCAGAGATACGCAGTATTTT,CASMLTGGARDTQYF
-,TRBV20-1,TRBJ2-7,-,TGCAGTGCTAGAGAGTCGGGCTACGAGCAGTACTTC,CSARESGYEQYF
few,TRBV5-1,TRBJ2-1,-,TGCGCCAGCACCTGGGCATCCTACAATGAGCAGTTCTTC,CASTWASYNEQFF
-,TRBV19,TRBJ2-1,TRBD2,TGTGCCAGTAGTATTTATAGCGGGAGGCCCACGTCCCATGAGCAGTTCTTC,CASSIYSGRPTSHEQFF
-,TRBV3-1,TRBJ2-1,TRBD2,TGTGCCAGCAGCCAGGATCCTGCGAGACTAGCGGGGGGTAATGAGCAGTTCTTC,CASSQDPARLAGGNEQFF
few,TRBV6-5,TRBJ2-5,TRBD1,TGTGGGACAGGGCAGGGGGAGACCCAGTACTTC,CGTGQGETQYF
-,TRBV7-2,TRBJ2-3,-,TGTGCCAGCAGAGTCGGGCGGGGAACAGATACGCAGTATTTT,CASRVGRGTDTQYF
few,TRBV3-1,TRBJ2-7,TRBD1,TGTGCCAGCAGCGCTGGACAGGGGGACGAGCAGTACTTC,CASSAGQGDEQYF